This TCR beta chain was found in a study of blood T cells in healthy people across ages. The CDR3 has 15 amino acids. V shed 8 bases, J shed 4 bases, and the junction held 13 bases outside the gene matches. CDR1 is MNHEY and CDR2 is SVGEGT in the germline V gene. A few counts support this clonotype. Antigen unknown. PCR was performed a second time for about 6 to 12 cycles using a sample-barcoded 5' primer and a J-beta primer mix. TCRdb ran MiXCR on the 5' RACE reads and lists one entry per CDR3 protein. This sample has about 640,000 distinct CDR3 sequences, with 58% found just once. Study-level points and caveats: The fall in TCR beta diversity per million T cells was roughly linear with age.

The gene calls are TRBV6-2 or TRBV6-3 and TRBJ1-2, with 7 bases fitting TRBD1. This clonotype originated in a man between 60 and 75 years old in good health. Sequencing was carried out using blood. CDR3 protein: CASRIDRALGYGYTF. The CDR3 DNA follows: TGTGCCAGCCGAATTGACAGGGCTCTCGGCTATGGCTACACCTTC.